One sample yielded the 30 T cell receptor beta chains listed below, sequenced in a study of blood T cell repertoires in COVID-19. Libraries were prepared by immunoSEQ multiplex PCR; TCRdb keeps only in-frame clonotypes and omits some of them. This repertoire shows about 400,000 clones, around 84% found once; its top ten account for about 3%. The sample was peripheral blood. These receptors were taken from a human donor in a cohort sampled during active COVID-19.

Ten or more counts support this clone. The rearrangement links TRBV5-1 to TRBJ2-1; D unresolved. CDR3 length: 16 residues. Germline lookup yields CDR1 SGHRS and CDR2 YFSETQ. V was pared by 0 bases and J by 4 bases, with 14 bases between. The CDR3 here is CASSLVSDGVYNEQFF. The CDR3 nucleotides are TGCGCCAGCAGCTTGGTTTCGGATGGAGTATACAATGAGCAGTTCTTC. Full variable domain (rest looked up from reference TRBV5-1 and TRBJ2-1): KAGVTQTPRYLIKTRGQQVTLSCSPISGHRSVSWYQQTPGQGLQFLFEYFSETQRNKGNFPGRFSGRQFSNSRSEMNVSTLELGDSALYLCASSLVSDGVYNEQFFGPGTRLTVL.

The rearrangement joins TRBV6-5 to TRBJ1-2; TRBD1 matches at 8 bases. CDR3 length: 14 residues. Per the germline V gene, CDR1 is MNHEY and CDR2 is SVGAGI. Trimming removed 4 bases from V and 0 bases from J; junction bases left unmatched: 1. The CDR3 is CASSLQGANYGYTF. The CDR3 DNA is TGTGCCAGCAGTTTACAGGGGGCTAACTATGGCTACACCTTC.

V gene TRBV9 combines with J gene TRBJ2-3; D possibly corresponds to TRBD2 (6 bases). V lost 6 bases and J lost 0, with 14 bases in between. Germline V gives CDR1 SGDLS, CDR2 YYNGEE. This CDR3 spans 15 amino acids. CDR3 residues: CASTVGGLSTDTQYF. For the CDR3, the DNA is TGTGCCAGCACAGTCGGAGGGCTTAGCACAGATACGCAGTATTTT.

V and J are TRBV7-9 and TRBJ2-2; 13 nucleotides line up with TRBD2. The CDR3 sequence is 15 residues long. The germline V gene encodes CDR1 SEHNR and CDR2 FQNEAQ (reference sequence). Trimming took 8 bases from V and 8 from J; bases not matched to a gene: 8. DNA for the CDR3: TGTGCCAGCCGCACTAGCGGGGGGGCCGATGGGGAGCTGTTTTTT. Translating it yields CASRTSGGADGELFF. The full variable domain, rest sourced from reference TRBV7-9 and TRBJ2-2, is DTGVSQNPRHKITKRGQNVTFRCDPISEHNRLYWYRQTLGQGPEFLTYFQNEAQLEKSRLLSDRFSAERPKGSFSTLEIQRTEQGDSAMYLCASRTSGGADGELFFGEGSRLTVL.

This clone occurred once. This rearrangement joins TRBV28 to TRBJ1-6, with a weak D call TRBD1 (5 bases). Trimming took 5 bases from V and 7 from J, leaving 15 bases between them. This CDR3 region has 15 residues. CDR1 is MDHEN, CDR2 SYDVKM, per germline. The CDR3 nucleotides are TGTGCCAGCAGTGGCACGGGGGGGTGGAATTCACCCCTCCACTTT. This translates into CASSGTGGWNSPLHF. The whole variable domain, remainder taken from reference TRBV28 and TRBJ1-6, is DVKVTQSSRYLVKRTGEKVFLECVQDMDHENMFWYRQDPGLGLRLIYFSYDVKMKEKGDIPEGYSVSREKKERFSLILESASTNQTSMYLCASSGTGGWNSPLHFGNGTRLTVT.

The rearrangement uses TRBV5-4 and TRBJ2-3; 7 bases agree with TRBD2. V trimming: 0 bases; J trimming: 5 bases; junction bases outside the gene matches: 6. CDR3 length equals 15 residues. Per germline, CDR1 SGHNT and CDR2 YYREEE (reference sequence). The CDR3 DNA is TGTGCCAGCAGCTTGGTTCTTGCGGGGGTAGATACGCAGTATTTT. Translation: CASSLVLAGVDTQYF.

The genes are TRBV11-2 and TRBJ2-1, with 7 positions matching TRBD2. With 5 bases clipped from V and 9 bases from J, the junction kept 4 bases outside the gene matches. From germline, CDR1 is SGHAT and CDR2 FQNNGV. The CDR3 totals 12 residues. The CDR3 bases are TGTGCCAGCAGCAGAAGGGAGGGTGAGCAGTTCTTC. It encodes CASSRREGEQFF.

Only one count was recorded for this clone. The chain couples TRBV30 to TRBJ2-3, with 9 bases identical to TRBD2. The CDR3 runs 13 residues. Germline assignment: CDR1 GTSNPN and CDR2 SVGIG (reference sequence). Trimming took 5 bases from V and 4 from J; bases not matched to a gene: 4. In DNA, the CDR3 is TGTGCCTGGGCGGGGGGGAATGCAGATACGCAGTATTTT. It encodes CAWAGGNADTQYF.

The chain links TRBV28 to TRBJ1-4; perhaps TRBD1 as D (6 bases). The CDR3 is 14 residues long. Germline CDR1 is MDHEN and CDR2 is SYDVKM. V was shortened by 5 bases and J by 3 bases, with 10 bases between the two germline ends. In DNA form, the CDR3 reads TGTGCCAGCAGTCTACAGGGAGCTAATGAAAAACTGTTTTTT. This codes for CASSLQGANEKLFF.

The chain couples TRBV30 to TRBJ1-6, with a possible D match to TRBD1 (6 bases). V was cut by 3 bases and J by 7 bases, with 16 bases left in between. This CDR3 contains 15 residues. From germline, CDR1 is GTSNPN and CDR2 SVGIG (reference sequence). The CDR3 coding sequence is TGTGCCTGGAGAGTCCCTGGACAGCCGAATTCACCCCTCCACTTT. Translated: CAWRVPGQPNSPLHF.

The chain combines TRBV7-9 with TRBJ2-5; a possible D gene is TRBD2 (7 bases). Per germline, CDR1 SEHNR and CDR2 FQNEAQ (reference sequence). V was trimmed by 3 bases and J by 5 bases, leaving 16 bases between them. This CDR3 is 15 amino acids long. This CDR3 reads CASSFRGAGGETQYF. CDR3 DNA sequence: TGTGCCAGCAGCTTTCGGGGGGCCGGTGGTGAGACCCAGTACTTC.

This chain uses TRBV20-1 with TRBJ1-1, with D possibly matching TRBD1 (5 bases). In germline, CDR1 is DFQATT, CDR2 SNEGSKA (reference sequence). The CDR3 has 12 amino acids. Trimming cost V 3 bases and J 9 bases, with 14 bases left between them. The CDR3 protein is CSASPTDWQAFF. CDR3 sequence (DNA): TGCAGTGCTAGTCCGACAGACTGGCAAGCTTTCTTT.

With respect to this clone: Germline is not matched at one junction end, which may reflect a read error. This rearrangement joins TRBV3-1 (or the pseudogene TRBV3-2) to TRBJ2-5; possibly TRBD1 for D (6 bases). The CDR3 has 14 amino acids. CDR1 is LGHDT and CDR2 is YNNKEL in the germline V gene (reference sequence). This chain's CDR3 is CASTQRTVQETQYF. The DNA for the CDR3 is TGTGCCAGCACCCAAAGGACAGTCCAAGAGACCCAGTACTTC.

This clone has at least ten counts. This rearrangement joins TRBV7-2 to TRBJ2-2, with D possibly TRBD2 on 7 matching bases. From germline, CDR1 is SGHTA and CDR2 FQGNSA. V lost 2 bases, J lost 2 bases, and 12 bases lay in between. The CDR3 consists of 16 residues. The CDR3 DNA follows: TGTGCCAGCAGCTTATGGGGGGGCCGAAACACCGGGGAGCTGTTTTTT. Translation: CASSLWGGRNTGELFF. The whole variable domain, filled in from reference TRBV7-2 and TRBJ2-2, reads GAGVSQSPSNKVTEKGKDVELRCDPISGHTALYWYRQSLGQGLEFLIYFQGNSAPDKSGLPSDRFSAERTGGSVSTLTIQRTQQEDSAVYLCASSLWGGRNTGELFFGEGSRLTVL.

V usage is TRBV5-4 and J usage is TRBJ2-2, with D perhaps TRBD2 (5 bases). Trimming shortened V by 5 bases and J by 1 base, and 18 bases separated the two germline ends. The CDR3 has 17 amino acids. Germline V lookup: CDR1 SGHNT, CDR2 YYREEE (reference sequence). CDR3 nucleotide sequence: TGTGCCAGCAGAAATGGAGGCCCCAGGAAGAACACCGGGGAGCTGTTTTTT. This gives the protein CASRNGGPRKNTGELFF.

The V and J genes are TRBV21-1 and TRBJ1-1; the D call TRBD1 from the table was never checked on the DNA. TRBV21-1 constitutes a pseudogene. This CDR3 has 15 amino acids. The CDR3 bases are TGTGCCAGCAGCAGGGGCTCCTTAGGGGACACTGAAGCTTTCTTT. Protein product: CASSRGSLGDTEAFF.

The CDR3 region has the DNA TGTGCCAGCAGCCCGGCAGGGGAAAACACTGAAGCTTTCTTT. This translates into CASSPAGENTEAFF. This chain connects TRBV7-9 to TRBJ1-1, with D possibly TRBD1 on 6 matching bases. Germline V gene lookup returns CDR1 SEHNR and CDR2 FQNEAQ (reference sequence). The CDR3 contains 14 residues. V was shortened by 5 bases and J by 2 bases, with 12 bases between the two germline ends. The whole variable domain, filled in from reference TRBV7-9 and TRBJ1-1, reads DTGVSQNPRHKITKRGQNVTFRCDPISEHNRLYWYRQTLGQGPEFLTYFQNEAQLEKSRLLSDRFSAERPKGSFSTLEIQRTEQGDSAMYLCASSPAGENTEAFFGQGTRLTVV.

V is TRBV3-1 (or the pseudogene TRBV3-2) and J is TRBJ1-6, with 9 bases that match TRBD1. Trimming took 4 bases from V and 8 from J; bases not matched to a gene: 6. The V gene's germline CDR1 is LGHDT and CDR2 YNNKEL (reference sequence). This CDR3 is built from 15 residues. The CDR3 reads CASSLMTGGDSPLHF. In nucleotides, the CDR3 is TGTGCCAGCAGCCTAATGACAGGGGGAGATTCACCCCTCCACTTT.

The genes are TRBV7-2 and TRBJ1-5; 7 bases align to TRBD1. The CDR3 runs 16 residues. In germline, CDR1 is SGHTA, CDR2 FQGNSA. Trimming at V came to 5 bases and at J to 7 bases, leaving 14 bases not matched to a gene. Here the CDR3 DNA reads TGTGCCAGCAGCGCTTACAGGGACAGTCCTAACCAGCCCCAGCATTTT. Amino acids: CASSAYRDSPNQPQHF.

The chain carries TRBV11-2 and TRBJ2-1, with 12 bases aligning to TRBD2. V dropped 5 bases and J dropped 8; count of bases not matched to a gene: 10. The CDR3 extends over 16 amino acids. Germline lookup yields CDR1 SGHAT and CDR2 FQNNGV. In DNA form, the CDR3 reads TGTGCCAGCAGCGGCAGGACTAGCGGGATTCAAGATGAGCAGTTCTTC. Translated, it gives CASSGRTSGIQDEQFF.

The chain links TRBV5-1 to TRBJ2-1, with no clear D. CDR3 length: 13 residues. The ends were cut back, 3 bases at V and 7 bases at J, with 11 bases in the middle. CDR1 and CDR2 from the germline V gene are SGHRS and YFSETQ. The CDR3 is CASSWSPRNEQFF. The CDR3 DNA sequence: TGCGCCAGCAGCTGGTCCCCACGGAATGAGCAGTTCTTC.

The DNA of the CDR3 is TGTGCCAGCAGCTTAGAGGCAGGACTCTACACAGATACGCAGTATTTT. Amino acid sequence: CASSLEAGLYTDTQYF. V gene TRBV7-2 combines with J gene TRBJ2-3; D perhaps matches TRBD2 (5 bases). Trimming pared 1 base from V and 2 bases from J, leaving 13 bases between. The CDR3 has 16 residues. The V gene's germline CDR1 is SGHTA and CDR2 FQGNSA.

This clone appeared a few times. V gene TRBV5-1 combines with J gene TRBJ2-1, with no clear D. This CDR3 is 14 amino acids long. Between the trimmed V and J ends, which lost 0 bases and 5 bases, there was a span of 9 bases. In germline, CDR1 is SGHRS, CDR2 YFSETQ. The DNA of the CDR3 is TGCGCCAGCAGCTTGGGGAGCAAAGACAATGAGCAGTTCTTC. It encodes CASSLGSKDNEQFF.

This rearrangement joins TRBV6-5 to TRBJ1-2, with 9 bases fitting TRBD1. Looked up from germline, CDR1 is MNHEY and CDR2 is SVGAGI. The CDR3 is 15 amino acids. With 5 bases clipped from V and 2 bases from J, the junction kept 6 bases outside the gene matches. CDR3 coding DNA: TGTGCCAGCAGTCCTGGGACAGGGTGGAACTATGGCTACACCTTC. It yields the protein CASSPGTGWNYGYTF.

V and J are TRBV13 and TRBJ2-3; tentative D call: TRBD2 (7 bases). Germline-derived CDR1 and CDR2 are PRHDT and FYEKMQ (reference sequence). The V end was cut by 6 bases, the J end by 3 bases, with 19 bases between. The CDR3 contains 16 residues. CDR3 protein: CASRVKWGGMTDTQYF. The CDR3 region has the DNA TGTGCCAGCAGGGTTAAATGGGGGGGCATGACAGATACGCAGTATTTT.

This chain links TRBV7-9 with TRBJ1-2, with a weak D call TRBD1 (6 bases). Trimming took off 2 bases at V and 4 bases at J, with 14 bases between the two ends. Germline V lookup: CDR1 SEHNR, CDR2 FQNEAQ (reference sequence). The CDR3 length is 15 residues. In DNA form, the CDR3 reads TGTGCCAGCAGCTTACCGAATACAGGGTCCTATGGCTACACCTTC. Translating it yields CASSLPNTGSYGYTF.

V usage is TRBV30 and J usage is TRBJ2-7; 11 bases match TRBD2. The germline V gene encodes CDR1 GTSNPN and CDR2 SVGIG (reference sequence). The CDR3 runs to 17 residues. The V segment lost 0 bases and the J segment 7 bases; nucleotides outside the gene matches: 14. CDR3 loop: CAWSVRLGTSGPSEQYF. The DNA for the CDR3 is TGTGCCTGGAGTGTACGTTTGGGGACTAGCGGACCCTCTGAGCAGTACTTC. Full variable domain (rest looked up from reference TRBV30 and TRBJ2-7): SQTIHQWPATLVQPVGSPLSLECTVEGTSNPNLYWYRQAAGRGLQLLFYSVGIGQISSEVPQNLSASRPQDRQFILSSKKLLLSDSGFYLCAWSVRLGTSGPSEQYFGPGTRLTVT.

The chain combines TRBV30 with TRBJ1-1, with 8 bases lining up with TRBD1. J lost 3 bases, V lost 1 base, and 1 base had no gene match. This CDR3 has 13 amino acids. Germline CDR1 GTSNPN, CDR2 SVGIG (reference sequence). The CDR3 DNA is TGTGCCTGGAGTGGGGACAGGTACACTGAAGCTTTCTTT. It specifies CAWSGDRYTEAFF.

This clone turned up a few times. V usage is TRBV6-1 and J usage is TRBJ2-6; 8 nucleotides line up with TRBD2. This CDR3 contains 16 residues. The trim removed 2 bases at V and 1 base at J, leaving 1 base unmatched. Germline CDR1 is MNHNS and CDR2 is SASEGT. In DNA, the CDR3 is TGTGCCAGCAGTGAATCGGGGGGGTCTGGGGCCAACGTCCTGACTTTC. This sequence encodes CASSESGGSGANVLTF.

The genes are TRBV5-1 and TRBJ1-5, with TRBD1 matching over 10 bases. CDR1 is SGHRS, CDR2 YFSETQ, per germline. The CDR3 is 14 residues long. J was trimmed by 9 bases and V by 3 bases; bases with no gene match: 6. The CDR3 loop is CASSSTGGMRPQHF. CDR3 coding DNA: TGCGCCAGCAGCTCGACAGGGGGCATGCGGCCCCAGCATTTT. Filled out from reference TRBV5-1 and TRBJ1-5, the complete variable domain reads KAGVTQTPRYLIKTRGQQVTLSCSPISGHRSVSWYQQTPGQGLQFLFEYFSETQRNKGNFPGRFSGRQFSNSRSEMNVSTLELGDSALYLCASSSTGGMRPQHFGDGTRLSIL.